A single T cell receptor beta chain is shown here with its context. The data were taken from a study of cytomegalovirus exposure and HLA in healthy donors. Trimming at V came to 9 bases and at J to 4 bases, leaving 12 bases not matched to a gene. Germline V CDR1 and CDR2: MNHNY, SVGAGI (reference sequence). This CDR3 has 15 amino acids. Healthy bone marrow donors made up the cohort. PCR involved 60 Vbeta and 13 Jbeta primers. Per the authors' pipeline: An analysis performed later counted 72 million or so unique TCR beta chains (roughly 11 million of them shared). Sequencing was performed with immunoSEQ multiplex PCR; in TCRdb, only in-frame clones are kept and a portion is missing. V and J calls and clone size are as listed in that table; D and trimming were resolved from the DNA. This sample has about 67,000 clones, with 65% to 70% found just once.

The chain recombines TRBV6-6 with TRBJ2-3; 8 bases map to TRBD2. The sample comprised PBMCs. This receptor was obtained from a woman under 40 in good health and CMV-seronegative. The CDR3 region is CASRYGGGLADTQYF. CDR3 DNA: TGTGCCAGTCGGTACGGGGGGGGGTTGGCAGATACGCAGTATTTT.